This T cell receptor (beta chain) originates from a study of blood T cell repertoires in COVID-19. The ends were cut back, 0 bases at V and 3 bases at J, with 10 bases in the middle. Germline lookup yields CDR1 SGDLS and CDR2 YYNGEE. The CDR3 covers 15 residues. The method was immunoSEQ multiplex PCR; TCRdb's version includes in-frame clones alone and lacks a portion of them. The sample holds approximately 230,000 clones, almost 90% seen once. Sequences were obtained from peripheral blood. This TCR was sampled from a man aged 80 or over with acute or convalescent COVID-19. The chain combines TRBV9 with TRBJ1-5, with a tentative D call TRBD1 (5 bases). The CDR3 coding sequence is TGTGCCAGCAGCGTAGGTCCGACAGACAATCAGCCCCAGCATTTT. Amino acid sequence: CASSVGPTDNQPQHF.